This T cell receptor beta chain comes out of a study of blood T cell repertoires in COVID-19. TCRdb's copy holds only in-frame clones and misses some; the assay was immunoSEQ multiplex PCR. Of 150,000 to 200,000 clones in the sample, about 88% were seen once. Cohorts were determined from participant-reported clinical history. V shed 3 bases, J shed 0 bases, and the junction held 2 bases outside the gene matches. The germline V gene has CDR1 SNHLY and CDR2 FYNNEI. The length of the CDR3 is 16 residues. The J gene is TRBJ2-2, the V gene TRBV2, with 9 bases fitting TRBD2. Sequencing used PBMCs or T cells enriched from blood (not recorded which). This TCR was sampled from a woman between 18 and 29 years old who had recovered from COVID-19. DNA of the CDR3: TGTGCCAGCAGTGACCGACTAGCGGCGAACACCGGGGAGCTGTTTTTT. This sequence encodes CASSDRLAANTGELFF.